This T cell receptor (beta chain) is from a study of Graves' ophthalmopathy and Graves' hyperthyroidism. The overall study: Where ophthalmopathy was absent within 18 months of follow-up, hyperthyroidism was stable.

CDR1 SSHAT and CDR2 FNYEAQ come from the germline V gene (reference sequence). Trimming took 5 bases from V and 0 from J, leaving 20 bases between them. This CDR3 has 17 residues. With respect to this clonotype: Its antigen is unidentified.

Orbital computed tomography, thyroid ultrasound, TRAb, serum thyroxine and clinical symptoms formed the basis of diagnosis. The authors amplified TCR beta CDR3 regions, and they did so from RNA transcripts for repertoire sequencing. The library came from an HTBI-primed first-round RT-PCR and a second-round multiplex PCR. TCRdb recomputed calls from the multiplex PCR reads with MiXCR, one row per CDR3 protein. The profile shows more than 1,000,000 distinct CDR3 sequences, about 40% of them singletons. Study-wide findings and caveats: Ophthalmopathy and stable hyperthyroidism were discriminated by a 13-signature model, with roughly 90% sensitivity and approximately 78% specificity.

This rearrangement joins TRBV7-7 to TRBJ2-7; D may be TRBD2 (6 bases). The sequenced material came from peripheral blood or thyroid tissue (not recorded which). The sequence was obtained from an adult man with Graves' hyperthyroidism. This chain's CDR3 is CASSLPPRDWSSYEQYF. The CDR3 coding sequence is TGTGCCAGCAGCCTACCCCCTCGGGACTGGAGCTCCTACGAGCAGTACTTC.